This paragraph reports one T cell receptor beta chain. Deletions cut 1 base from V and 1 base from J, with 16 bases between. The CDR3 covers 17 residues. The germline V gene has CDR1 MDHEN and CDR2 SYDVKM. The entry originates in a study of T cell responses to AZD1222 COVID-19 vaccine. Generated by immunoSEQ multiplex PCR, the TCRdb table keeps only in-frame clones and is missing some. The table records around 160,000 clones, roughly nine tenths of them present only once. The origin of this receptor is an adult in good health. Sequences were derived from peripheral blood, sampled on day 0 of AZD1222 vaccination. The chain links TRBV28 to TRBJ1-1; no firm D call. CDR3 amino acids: CASSLFSYRTGNTEAFF. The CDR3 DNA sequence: TGTGCCAGCAGTTTATTCAGTTATCGGACGGGGAACACTGAAGCTTTCTTT.